The rows below give T cell receptor beta chains drawn from one sample of a study of PD-L1 blockade in urothelial cancer. The assay was immunoSEQ multiplex PCR, and TCRdb's table has in-frame clones only and misses some. The sample holds 45,000 to 60,000 clones, roughly 91% seen once. The sample consisted of PBMCs, taken around atezolizumab (anti-PD-L1) treatment. The receptors originated from a man aged 55 to 70 with urothelial cancer. The CDR3 runs from the conserved cysteine through the conserved F or W. The order of the fields is V gene, J gene, D gene, clone size, CDR3 protein, CDR3 DNA. The D gene is left open where the match is weak. Size is stated for part of the rows, as once, few or many counts, or as a class when the clone is expanded.

>TRBV30|TRBJ1-5|TRBD1|-
CAWSKQGDQPQHF
TGTGCCTGGAGTAAACAGGGGGATCAGCCCCAGCATTTT
>TRBV6-5|TRBJ2-5|-|-
CASSYRSGETQYF
TGTGCCAGCAGTTACAGGTCAGGGGAGACCCAGTACTTC
>TRBV6-6|TRBJ2-7|-|-
CASRDQGSSYEQYF
TGTGCCAGCAGAGATCAGGGGAGCTCCTACGAGCAGTACTTC
>TRBV27|TRBJ2-7|TRBD2|-
CASSPGTSGTIEQYF
TGTGCCAGCAGTCCAGGGACTAGCGGGACCATCGAGCAGTACTTC
>TRBV12-5|TRBJ2-6|-|-
CASGLVTGDRTVLTF
TGTGCTAGTGGTTTGGTAACGGGGGACAGAACCGTCCTGACTTTC
>TRBV9|TRBJ2-7|-|few
CASSVVPGTYEQYF
TGTGCCAGCAGCGTAGTACCAGGAACCTACGAGCAGTACTTC
>TRBV6-1|TRBJ1-1|-|-
CASRSGSLNTEAFF
TGTGCCAGCAGATCAGGGTCCCTGAACACTGAAGCTTTCTTT
>TRBV19|TRBJ1-4|TRBD1|-
CASSTGQGFSEKLFF
TGTGCCAGTAGTACGGGACAGGGGTTTTCTGAAAAACTGTTTTTT
>TRBV18|TRBJ2-7|TRBD1|-
CASSTWTGEGEQYF
TGTGCCAGCTCAACATGGACAGGGGAGGGCGAGCAGTACTTC
>TRBV5-6|TRBJ1-5|-|few
CASSQGWAHGQPQHF
TGTGCCAGCAGCCAGGGGTGGGCTCATGGACAGCCCCAGCATTTT
>TRBV19|TRBJ1-1|-|few
CASQDSMNTEAFF
TGTGCCAGCCAGGACAGTATGAACACTGAAGCTTTCTTT
>TRBV5-1|TRBJ2-7|TRBD1|-
CASSQLDRVGEQYF
TGCGCCAGCAGCCAACTCGACAGGGTAGGCGAGCAGTACTTC
>TRBV5-6|TRBJ1-3|TRBD1|-
CASSWTGEFGNTIYF
TGTGCCAGCAGCTGGACAGGGGAGTTTGGAAACACCATATATTTT
>TRBV4-3|TRBJ1-1|-|-
CASSQDPRQSREAFF
TGCGCCAGCAGCCAAGATCCCCGACAGAGCCGTGAAGCTTTCTTT
>TRBV5-6|TRBJ1-1|TRBD1|-
CASSLGQGSEAFF
TGTGCCAGCAGCTTGGGACAGGGGTCTGAAGCTTTCTTT
>TRBV30|TRBJ2-5|-|few
CAWSVLATIQGPETQYF
TGTGCCTGGAGTGTTCTAGCCACAATTCAAGGGCCAGAGACCCAGTACTTC
>TRBV10-3|TRBJ1-1|TRBD1|-
CAIRMTGDNTEAFF
TGTGCCATCAGGATGACAGGGGATAACACTGAAGCTTTCTTT